This T cell receptor (beta chain) was observed in a study of shared clonotypes between healthy human individuals. V was shortened by 3 bases and J by 6 bases, with 24 bases between the two germline ends. The CDR3 sequence is 18 residues long. The germline V gene has CDR1 KGHSH and CDR2 LQKENI. A note on this clone: Its antigen is undetermined.

Some clones are missing from TCRdb's copy, which holds only in-frame ones; the method was immunoSEQ multiplex PCR. The table has a few million clones, just over 90% seen once. The study's findings and limits: Only blood was sampled, and tissue TCR repertoires likely differ from blood ones. Clonotypes that were shared across a handful of donors made up roughly 5% of naive CD4 clonotypes.

The sequenced material came from naive CD4+ T cells sorted from blood. Subset defined: CD45RA+ positively selected. This sequence was found in a man aged 18 to 30 in good health. The J gene is TRBJ2-1, the V gene TRBV18, with D unclear. For the CDR3, the DNA is TGTGCCAGCTCACCTTCCAAAAGCTCAACAGATTGGGTCAATGAGCAGTTCTTC. It translates to CASSPSKSSTDWVNEQFF.